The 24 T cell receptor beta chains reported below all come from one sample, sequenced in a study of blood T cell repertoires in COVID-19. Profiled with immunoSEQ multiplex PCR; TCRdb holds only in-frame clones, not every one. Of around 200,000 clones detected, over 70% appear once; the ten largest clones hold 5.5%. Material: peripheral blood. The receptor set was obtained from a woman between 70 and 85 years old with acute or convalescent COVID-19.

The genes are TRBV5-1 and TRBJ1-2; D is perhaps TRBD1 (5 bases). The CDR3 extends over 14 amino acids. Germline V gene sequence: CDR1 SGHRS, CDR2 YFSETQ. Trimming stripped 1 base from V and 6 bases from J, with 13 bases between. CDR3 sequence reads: CASSLTGGEDGYTF. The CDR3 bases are TGCGCCAGCAGCTTGACAGGCGGGGAGGATGGCTACACCTTC.

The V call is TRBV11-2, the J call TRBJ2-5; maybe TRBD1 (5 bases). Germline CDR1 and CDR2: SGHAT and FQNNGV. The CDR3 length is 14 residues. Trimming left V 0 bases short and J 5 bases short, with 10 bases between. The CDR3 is CASSLDRAAETQYF. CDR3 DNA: TGTGCCAGCAGCTTAGACAGGGCGGCGGAGACCCAGTACTTC.

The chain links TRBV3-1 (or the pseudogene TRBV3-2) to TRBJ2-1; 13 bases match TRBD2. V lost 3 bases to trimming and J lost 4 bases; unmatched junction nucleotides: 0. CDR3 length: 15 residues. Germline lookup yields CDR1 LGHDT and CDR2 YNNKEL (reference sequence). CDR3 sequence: CASSQGLAGYNEQFF. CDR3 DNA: TGTGCCAGCAGCCAGGGACTAGCGGGGTACAATGAGCAGTTCTTC.

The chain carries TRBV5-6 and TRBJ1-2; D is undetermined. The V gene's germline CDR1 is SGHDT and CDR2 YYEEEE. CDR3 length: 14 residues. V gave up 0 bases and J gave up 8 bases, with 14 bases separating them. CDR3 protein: CASSLGRIKTGYTF. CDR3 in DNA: TGTGCCAGCAGCTTGGGGAGGATTAAAACGGGCTACACCTTC.

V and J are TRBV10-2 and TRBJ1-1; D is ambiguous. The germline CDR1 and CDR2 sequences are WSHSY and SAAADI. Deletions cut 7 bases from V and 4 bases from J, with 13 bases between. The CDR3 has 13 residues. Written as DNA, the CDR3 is TGCGCCAGCACCTCTGCGATTGGCACTGAAGCTTTCTTT. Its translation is CASTSAIGTEAFF.

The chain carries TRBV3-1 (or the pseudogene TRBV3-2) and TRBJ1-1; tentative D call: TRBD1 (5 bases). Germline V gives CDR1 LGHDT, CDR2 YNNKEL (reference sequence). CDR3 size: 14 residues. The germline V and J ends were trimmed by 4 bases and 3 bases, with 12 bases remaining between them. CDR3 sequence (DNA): TGTGCCAGCAGCCCCTACGGAGGGGACACTGAAGCTTTCTTT. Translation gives CASSPYGGDTEAFF.

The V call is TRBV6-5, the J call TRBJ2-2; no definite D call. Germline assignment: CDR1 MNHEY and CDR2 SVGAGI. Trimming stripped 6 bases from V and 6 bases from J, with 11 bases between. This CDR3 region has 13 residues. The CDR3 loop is CASRQTLPGELFF. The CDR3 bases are TGTGCCAGCAGGCAGACTCTCCCCGGGGAGCTGTTTTTT.

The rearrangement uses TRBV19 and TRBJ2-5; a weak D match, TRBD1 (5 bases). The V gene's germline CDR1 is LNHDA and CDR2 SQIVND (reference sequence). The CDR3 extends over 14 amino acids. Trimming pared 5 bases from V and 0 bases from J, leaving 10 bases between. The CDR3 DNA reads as TGTGCCAGTAGTCCGAGACAGCACCAAGAGACCCAGTACTTC. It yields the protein CASSPRQHQETQYF.

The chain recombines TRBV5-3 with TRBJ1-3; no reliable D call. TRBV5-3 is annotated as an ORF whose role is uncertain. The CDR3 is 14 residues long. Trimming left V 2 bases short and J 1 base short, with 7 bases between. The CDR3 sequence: CARSFHQSGNTIYF. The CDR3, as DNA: TGTGCCAGAAGCTTCCACCAGTCTGGAAACACCATATATTTT.

In nucleotides, the CDR3 is TGTGCCAGCAGCCCGCTGGGGGGACTAGACGCCGGGGAGCTGTTTTTT. This gives the protein CASSPLGGLDAGELFF. J is TRBJ2-2 and V is TRBV7-3, with 8 nucleotides matching TRBD2. The germline gives CDR1 SGHTA, CDR2 FQGTGA. V was clipped by 5 bases and J by 6 bases; unmatched bases: 11. There are 16 residues in the CDR3.

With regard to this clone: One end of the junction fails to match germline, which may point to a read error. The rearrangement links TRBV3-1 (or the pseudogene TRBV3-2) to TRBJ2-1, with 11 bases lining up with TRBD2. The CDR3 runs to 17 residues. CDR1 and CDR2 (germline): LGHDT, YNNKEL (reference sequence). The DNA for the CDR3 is TGTGCCAGCAGCAAAGAACTCGGGACTAGCGGATACAATGAGCAGTTCTTC. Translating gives CASSKELGTSGYNEQFF.

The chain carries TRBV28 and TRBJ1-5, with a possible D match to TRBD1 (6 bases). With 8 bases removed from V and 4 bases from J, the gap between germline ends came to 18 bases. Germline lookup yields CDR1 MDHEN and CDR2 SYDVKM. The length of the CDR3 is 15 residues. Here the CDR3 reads CASEPLDSINQPQHF. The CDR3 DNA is TGTGCCAGCGAACCCCTGGACAGTATAAATCAGCCCCAGCATTTT.

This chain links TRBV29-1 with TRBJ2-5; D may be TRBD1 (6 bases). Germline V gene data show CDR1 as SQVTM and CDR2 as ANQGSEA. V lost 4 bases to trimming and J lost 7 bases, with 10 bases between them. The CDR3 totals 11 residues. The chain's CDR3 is CSVVGAGTQYF. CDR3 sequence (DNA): TGCAGCGTTGTGGGGGCTGGGACCCAGTACTTC.

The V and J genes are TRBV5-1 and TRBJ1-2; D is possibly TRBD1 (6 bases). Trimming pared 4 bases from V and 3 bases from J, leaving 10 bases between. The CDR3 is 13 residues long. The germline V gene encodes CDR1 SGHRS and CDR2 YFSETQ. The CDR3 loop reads CASSEDSDYGYTF. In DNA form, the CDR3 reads TGCGCCAGCAGCGAGGACAGTGACTATGGCTACACCTTC.

CDR3 residues: CSVAIAYNEQFF. CDR3 coding DNA: TGCAGCGTTGCGATAGCCTACAATGAGCAGTTCTTC. V gene TRBV29-1 combines with J gene TRBJ2-1; D unresolved. CDR1 SQVTM and CDR2 ANQGSEA come from the germline V gene. V lost 4 bases, J lost 2 bases, and 6 bases lay in between. The CDR3 length is 12 residues.

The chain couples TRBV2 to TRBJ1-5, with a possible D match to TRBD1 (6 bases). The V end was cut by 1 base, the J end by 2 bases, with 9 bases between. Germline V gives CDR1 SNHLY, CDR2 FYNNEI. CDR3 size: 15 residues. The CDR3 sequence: CASSEEGVGNQPQHF. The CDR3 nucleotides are TGTGCCAGCAGTGAAGAGGGGGTGGGCAATCAGCCCCAGCATTTT.

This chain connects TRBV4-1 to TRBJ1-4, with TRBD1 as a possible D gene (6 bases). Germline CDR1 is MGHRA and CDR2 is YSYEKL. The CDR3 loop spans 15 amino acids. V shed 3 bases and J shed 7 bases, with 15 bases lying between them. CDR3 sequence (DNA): TGCGCCAGCAGCCAGAGTCAGGGGCTAGTTGAAAAACTGTTTTTT. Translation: CASSQSQGLVEKLFF.

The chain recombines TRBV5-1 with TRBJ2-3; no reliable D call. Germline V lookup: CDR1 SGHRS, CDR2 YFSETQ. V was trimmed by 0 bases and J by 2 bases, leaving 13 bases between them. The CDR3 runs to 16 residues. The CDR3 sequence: CASSLGPGSPTDTQYF. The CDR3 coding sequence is TGCGCCAGCAGCTTGGGGCCGGGTTCCCCCACAGATACGCAGTATTTT.

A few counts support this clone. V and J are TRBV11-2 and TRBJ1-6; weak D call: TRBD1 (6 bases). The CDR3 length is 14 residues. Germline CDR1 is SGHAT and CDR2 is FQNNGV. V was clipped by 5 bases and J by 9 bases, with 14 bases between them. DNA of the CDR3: TGTGCCAGCAGCGTCGGGGAGGGGGTTTCACCCCTCCACTTT. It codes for CASSVGEGVSPLHF.

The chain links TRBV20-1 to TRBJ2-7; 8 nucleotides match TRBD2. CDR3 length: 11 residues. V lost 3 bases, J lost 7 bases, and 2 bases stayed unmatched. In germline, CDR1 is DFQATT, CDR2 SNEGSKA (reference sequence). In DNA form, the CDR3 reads TGCAGTGCTAGGACGGGAGGGGAGCAGTACTTC. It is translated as CSARTGGEQYF.

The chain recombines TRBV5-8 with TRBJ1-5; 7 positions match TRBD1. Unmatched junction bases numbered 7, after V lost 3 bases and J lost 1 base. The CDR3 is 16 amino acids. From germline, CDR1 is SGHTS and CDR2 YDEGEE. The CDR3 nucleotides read TGTGCCAGCAGCTCTCTCGGACAGGAGAGCAATCAGCCCCAGCATTTT. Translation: CASSSLGQESNQPQHF.

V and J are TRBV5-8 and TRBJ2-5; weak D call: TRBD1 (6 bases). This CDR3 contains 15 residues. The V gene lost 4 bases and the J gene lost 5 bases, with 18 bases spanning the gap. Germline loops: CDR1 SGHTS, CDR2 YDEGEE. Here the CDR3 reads CASSLLPHGGETQYF. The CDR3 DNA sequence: TGTGCCAGCAGCCTACTGCCTCATGGGGGCGAGACCCAGTACTTC. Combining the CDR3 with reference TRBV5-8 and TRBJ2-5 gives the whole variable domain EAGVTQSPTHLIKTRGQQATLRCSPISGHTSVYWYQQALGLGLQFLLWYDEGEERNRGNFPPRFSGRQFPNYSSELNVNALELEDSALYLCASSLLPHGGETQYFGPGTRLLVL.

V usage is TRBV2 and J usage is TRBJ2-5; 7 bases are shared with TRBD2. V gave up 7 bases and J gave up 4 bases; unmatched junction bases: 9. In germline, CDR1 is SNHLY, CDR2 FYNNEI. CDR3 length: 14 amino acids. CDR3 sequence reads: CASTRSGGGETQYF. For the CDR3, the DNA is TGTGCCAGCACCCGTTCGGGAGGAGGAGAGACCCAGTACTTC.

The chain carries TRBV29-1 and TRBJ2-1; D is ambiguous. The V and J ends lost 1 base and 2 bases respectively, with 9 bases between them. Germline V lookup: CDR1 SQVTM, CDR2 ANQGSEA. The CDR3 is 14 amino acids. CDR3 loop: CSVEAERAYNEQFF. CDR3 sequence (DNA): TGCAGCGTTGAAGCTGAACGGGCCTACAATGAGCAGTTCTTC.